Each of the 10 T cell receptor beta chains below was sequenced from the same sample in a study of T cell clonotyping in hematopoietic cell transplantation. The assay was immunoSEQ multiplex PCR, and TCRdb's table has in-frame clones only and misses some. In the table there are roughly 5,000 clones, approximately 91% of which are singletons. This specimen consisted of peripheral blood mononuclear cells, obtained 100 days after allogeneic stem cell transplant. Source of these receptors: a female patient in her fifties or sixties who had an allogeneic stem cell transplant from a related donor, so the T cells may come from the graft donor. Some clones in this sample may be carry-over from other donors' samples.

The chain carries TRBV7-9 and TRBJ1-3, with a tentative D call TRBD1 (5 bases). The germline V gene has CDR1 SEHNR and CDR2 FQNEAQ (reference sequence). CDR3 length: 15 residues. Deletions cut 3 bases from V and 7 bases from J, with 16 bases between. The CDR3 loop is CASSFFLPTGNTIYF. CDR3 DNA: TGTGCCAGCAGCTTTTTCTTGCCTACAGGCAACACCATATATTTT.

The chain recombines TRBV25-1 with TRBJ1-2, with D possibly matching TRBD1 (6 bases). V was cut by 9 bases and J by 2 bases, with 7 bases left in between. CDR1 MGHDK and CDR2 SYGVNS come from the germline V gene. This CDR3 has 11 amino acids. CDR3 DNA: TGTGCCAGTGGACAGAACTATGGCTACACCTTC. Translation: CASGQNYGYTF.

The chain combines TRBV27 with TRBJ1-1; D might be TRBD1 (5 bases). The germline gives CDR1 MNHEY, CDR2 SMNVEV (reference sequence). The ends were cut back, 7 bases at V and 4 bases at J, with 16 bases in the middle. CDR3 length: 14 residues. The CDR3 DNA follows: TGTGCCAGCAACGACCAGGGAGGAATCACTGAAGCTTTCTTT. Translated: CASNDQGGITEAFF.

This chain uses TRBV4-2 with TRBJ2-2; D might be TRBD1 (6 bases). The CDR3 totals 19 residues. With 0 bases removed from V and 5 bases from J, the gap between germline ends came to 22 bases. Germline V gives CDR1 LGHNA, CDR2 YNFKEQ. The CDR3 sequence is CASSQDFAGAKTRTGELFF. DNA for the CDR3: TGTGCCAGCAGCCAAGATTTTGCAGGGGCGAAAACGAGAACCGGGGAGCTGTTTTTT.

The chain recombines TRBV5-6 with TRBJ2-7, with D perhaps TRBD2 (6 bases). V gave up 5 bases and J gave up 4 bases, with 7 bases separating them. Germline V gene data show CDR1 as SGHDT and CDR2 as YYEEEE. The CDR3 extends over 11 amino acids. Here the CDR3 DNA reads TGTGCCAGCAGTCGGGGGTACGAGCAGTACTTC. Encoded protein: CASSRGYEQYF.

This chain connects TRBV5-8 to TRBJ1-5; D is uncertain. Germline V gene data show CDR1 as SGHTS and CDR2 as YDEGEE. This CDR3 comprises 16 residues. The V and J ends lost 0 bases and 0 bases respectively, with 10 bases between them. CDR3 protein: CASSLDGRYSNQPQHF. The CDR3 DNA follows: TGTGCCAGCAGCTTGGATGGGCGGTATAGCAATCAGCCCCAGCATTTT.

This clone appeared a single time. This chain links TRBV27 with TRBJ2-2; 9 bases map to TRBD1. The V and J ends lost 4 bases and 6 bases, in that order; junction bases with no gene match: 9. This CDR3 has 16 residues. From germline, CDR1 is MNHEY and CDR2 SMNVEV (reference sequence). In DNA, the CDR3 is TGTGCCAGCAGTTACCACAGGGGGCCGGTAGCCGGGGAGCTGTTTTTT. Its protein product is CASSYHRGPVAGELFF.

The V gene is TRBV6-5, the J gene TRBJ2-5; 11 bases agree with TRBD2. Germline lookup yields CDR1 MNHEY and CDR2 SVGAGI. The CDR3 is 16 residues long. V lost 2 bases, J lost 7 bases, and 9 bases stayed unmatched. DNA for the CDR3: TGTGCCAGCAGTTACGGTAGCGGGGGGGCCTTGGGGACCCAGTACTTC. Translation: CASSYGSGGALGTQYF.

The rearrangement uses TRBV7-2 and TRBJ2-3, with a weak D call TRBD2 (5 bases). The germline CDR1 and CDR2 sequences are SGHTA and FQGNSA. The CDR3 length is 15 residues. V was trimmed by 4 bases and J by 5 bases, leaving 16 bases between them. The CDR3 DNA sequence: TGTGCCAGCAGCTCCTTCCGGCCCCGGGGAGATACGCAGTATTTT. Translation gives CASSSFRPRGDTQYF.

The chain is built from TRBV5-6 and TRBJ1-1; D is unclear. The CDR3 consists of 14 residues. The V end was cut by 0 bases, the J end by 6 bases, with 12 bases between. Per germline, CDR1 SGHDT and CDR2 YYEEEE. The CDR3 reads CASSLGVLGAEAFF. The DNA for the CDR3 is TGTGCCAGCAGCTTGGGGGTCCTAGGCGCTGAAGCTTTCTTT.